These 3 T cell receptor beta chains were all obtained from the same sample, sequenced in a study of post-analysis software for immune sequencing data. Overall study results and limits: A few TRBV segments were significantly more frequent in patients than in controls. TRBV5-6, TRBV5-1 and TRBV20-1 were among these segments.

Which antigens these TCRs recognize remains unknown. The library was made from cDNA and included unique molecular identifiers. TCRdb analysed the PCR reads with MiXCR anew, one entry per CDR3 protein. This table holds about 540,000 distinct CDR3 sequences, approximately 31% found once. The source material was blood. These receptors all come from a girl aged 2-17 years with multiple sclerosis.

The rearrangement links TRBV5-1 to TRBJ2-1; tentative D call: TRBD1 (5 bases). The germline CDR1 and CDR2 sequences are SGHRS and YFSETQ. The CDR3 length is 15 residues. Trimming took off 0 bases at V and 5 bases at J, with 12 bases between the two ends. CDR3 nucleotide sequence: TGCGCCAGCAGCTTGGTAATACGGACACACAATGAGCAGTTCTTC. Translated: CASSLVIRTHNEQFF.

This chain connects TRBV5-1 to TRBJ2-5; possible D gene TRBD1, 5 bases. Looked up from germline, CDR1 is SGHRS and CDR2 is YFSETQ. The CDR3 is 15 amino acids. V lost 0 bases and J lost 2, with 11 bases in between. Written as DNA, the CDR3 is TGCGCCAGCAGCTTGGCGGGCAGGGTGCAAGAGACCCAGTACTTC. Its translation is CASSLAGRVQETQYF.

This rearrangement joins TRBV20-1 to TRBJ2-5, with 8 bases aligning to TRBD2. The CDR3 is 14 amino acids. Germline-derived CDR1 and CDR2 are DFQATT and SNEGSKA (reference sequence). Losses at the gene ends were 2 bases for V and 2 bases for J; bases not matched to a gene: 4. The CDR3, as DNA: TGCAGTGCTAGACCTAGCGGGTTACAAGAGACCCAGTACTTC. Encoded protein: CSARPSGLQETQYF.